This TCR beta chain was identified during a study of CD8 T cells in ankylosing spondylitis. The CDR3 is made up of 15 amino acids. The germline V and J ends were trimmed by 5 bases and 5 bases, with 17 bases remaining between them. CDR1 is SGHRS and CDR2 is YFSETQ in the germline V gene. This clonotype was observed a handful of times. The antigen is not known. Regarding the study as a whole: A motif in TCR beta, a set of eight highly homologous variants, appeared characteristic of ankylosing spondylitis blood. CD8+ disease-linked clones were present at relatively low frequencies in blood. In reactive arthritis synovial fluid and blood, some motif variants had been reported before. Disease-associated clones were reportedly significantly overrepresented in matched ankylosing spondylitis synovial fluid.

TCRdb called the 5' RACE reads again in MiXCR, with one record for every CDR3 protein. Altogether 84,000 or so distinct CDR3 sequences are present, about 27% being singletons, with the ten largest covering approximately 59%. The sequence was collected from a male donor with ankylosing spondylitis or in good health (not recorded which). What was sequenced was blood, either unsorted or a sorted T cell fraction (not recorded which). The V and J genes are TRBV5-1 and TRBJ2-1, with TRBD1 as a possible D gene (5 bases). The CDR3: CASREPKGPNNEQFF. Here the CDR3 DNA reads TGCGCCAGCAGGGAACCGAAGGGGCCGAACAATGAGCAGTTCTTC. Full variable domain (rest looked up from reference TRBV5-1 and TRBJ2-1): KAGVTQTPRYLIKTRGQQVTLSCSPISGHRSVSWYQQTPGQGLQFLFEYFSETQRNKGNFPGRFSGRQFSNSRSEMNVSTLELGDSALYLCASREPKGPNNEQFFGPGTRLTVL.